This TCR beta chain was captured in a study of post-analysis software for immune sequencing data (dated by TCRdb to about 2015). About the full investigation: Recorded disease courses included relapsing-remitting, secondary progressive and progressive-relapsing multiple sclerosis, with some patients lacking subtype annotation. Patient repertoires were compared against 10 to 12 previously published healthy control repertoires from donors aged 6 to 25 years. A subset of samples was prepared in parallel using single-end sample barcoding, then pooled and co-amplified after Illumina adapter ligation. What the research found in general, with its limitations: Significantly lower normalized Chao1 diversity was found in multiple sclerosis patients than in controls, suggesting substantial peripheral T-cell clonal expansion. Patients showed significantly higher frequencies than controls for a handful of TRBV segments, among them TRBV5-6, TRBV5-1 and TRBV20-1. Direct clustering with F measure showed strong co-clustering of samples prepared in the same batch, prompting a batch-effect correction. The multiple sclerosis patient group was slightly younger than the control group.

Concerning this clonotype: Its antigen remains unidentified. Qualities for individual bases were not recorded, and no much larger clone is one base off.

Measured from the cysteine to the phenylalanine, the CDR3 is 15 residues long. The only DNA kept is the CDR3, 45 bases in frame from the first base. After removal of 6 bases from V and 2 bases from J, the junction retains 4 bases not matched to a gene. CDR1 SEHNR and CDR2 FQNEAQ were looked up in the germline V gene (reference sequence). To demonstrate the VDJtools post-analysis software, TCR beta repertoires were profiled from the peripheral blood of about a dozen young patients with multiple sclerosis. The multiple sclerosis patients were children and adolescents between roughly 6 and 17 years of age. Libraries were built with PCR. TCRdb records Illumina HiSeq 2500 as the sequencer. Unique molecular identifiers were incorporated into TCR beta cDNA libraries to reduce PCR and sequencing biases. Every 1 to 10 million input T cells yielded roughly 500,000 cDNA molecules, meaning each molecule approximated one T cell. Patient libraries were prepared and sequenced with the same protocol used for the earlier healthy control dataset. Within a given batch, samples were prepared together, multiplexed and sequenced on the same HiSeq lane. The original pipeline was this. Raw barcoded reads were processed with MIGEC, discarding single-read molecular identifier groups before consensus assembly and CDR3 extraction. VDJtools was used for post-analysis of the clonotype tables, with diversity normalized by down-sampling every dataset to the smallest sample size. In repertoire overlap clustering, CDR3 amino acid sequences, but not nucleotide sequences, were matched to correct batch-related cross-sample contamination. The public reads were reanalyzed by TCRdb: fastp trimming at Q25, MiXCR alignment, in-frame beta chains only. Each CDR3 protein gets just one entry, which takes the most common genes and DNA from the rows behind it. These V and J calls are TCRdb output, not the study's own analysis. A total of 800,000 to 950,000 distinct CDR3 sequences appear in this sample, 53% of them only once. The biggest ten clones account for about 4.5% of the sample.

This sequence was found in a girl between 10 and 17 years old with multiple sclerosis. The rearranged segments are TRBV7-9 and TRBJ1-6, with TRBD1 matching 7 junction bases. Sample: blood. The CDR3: CASSQDRAYNSPLHF. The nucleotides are TGTGCCAGCAGTCAAGACAGGGCCTATAATTCACCCCTCCACTTT.